This T cell receptor (beta chain) appears in the sequencing data of a study of OX40 agonist ivuxolimab in advanced cancers. General notes on the study: Ivuxolimab, which targeted the costimulatory receptor OX40 (CD134), was an agonistic, fully human IgG2 monoclonal antibody. Intravenous ivuxolimab was administered to patients every 2 weeks at six dose levels: 0.01, 0.1, 0.3, 1.5, 3 and 10 mg/kg. Of the approximately 54 dose-escalation patients, hepatocellular carcinoma was present in about 20, melanoma in approximately 15, renal cell carcinoma in 9 and head and neck cancer in 9. In the dose-escalation cohort, 82.7% of patients were male, and the mean age was 60 years with a range of about 23 to 79. Prior anti-PD-1, anti-PD-L1 or anti-CTLA-4 therapy was permitted, and checkpoint inhibitors had been received by more than 35% of dose-escalation patients. Partial responses occurred in three dose-escalation patients: two with cutaneous melanoma and one with hepatocellular carcinoma. Peripheral TCRbeta sequencing was intended to test whether TCR sequence diversity was altered and clonal T-cell expansion was caused by ivuxolimab. The paper reports the monotherapy dose-escalation portion (N of about 56 patients) of the phase I ivuxolimab trial.

Comment on this clone: Its antigen specificity is not known. The input lacks base qualities; no much larger clone sits a single base away.

Overall study outcomes, separate from this receptor: Partial responders in the 0.1-3.0 mg/kg groups had among the lowest normalized peripheral clonal expansion, especially among CD8+ T cells. Low levels of normalized T-cell clonal expansion were also seen in some nonresponding patients. The antigen specificity of the clonally expanded peripheral T cells was not determined. At doses of 0.1 to 3.0 mg/kg, clonal expansion of both CD4+ and CD8+ blood T cells was observed from baseline to week 6. After ivuxolimab, CD8+ T cells had more expanded clones than CD4+ T cells on average.

In the germline V gene (reference sequence), CDR1 corresponds to MNHEY and CDR2 to SMNVEV. After removal of 6 bases from V and 4 bases from J, the junction retains 7 bases not matched to a gene. The CDR3 holds 15 amino acids from the cysteine to the phenylalanine. Just the 45-base CDR3 DNA is kept, in frame starting at base 1. Patients with autoimmune disease history or receiving systemic immunosuppression were excluded from the trial. Peripheral blood for TCR sequencing was drawn from every dose cohort at baseline, at cycle 4 day 1 and at cycle 7 day 1. Samples were obtained from an open-label, multicenter, first-in-human phase I dose-escalation trial of ivuxolimab. Adults with locally advanced or metastatic melanoma, renal cell, hepatocellular, or head and neck squamous cell carcinoma were enrolled in the trial. Before TCR sequencing, CD4+ and CD8+ T cells were separately sorted from peripheral blood.

Genomic DNA was extracted from sorted cells for sequencing of the TCRbeta CDR3 region. TCRbeta CDR3 regions were sequenced using the immunoSEQ Assay. TCRdb stores this immuneACCESS table with in-frame sequences only. Part of the clones is absent; in the studies checked, under half of the shortfall reflects unresolved V genes, and no reason is known for the rest. This sample gives fewer than 120,000 clones in total; approximately 89% of them show up just once. The ten largest clonotypes hold about 0.3% of the sample. The starting material was CD4+ or CD8+ T cells sorted from blood, obtained in a trial of the OX40 agonist ivuxolimab. This sequence was found in an adult with an advanced solid tumor such as melanoma, head and neck, liver or kidney cancer. The sequence joins TRBV27 to TRBJ2-7, with TRBD2 matching 12 junction bases. The encoded CDR3 is CASRGLAGGSYEQYF. The nucleotide sequence is given as TGTGCCAGCAGAGGTCTAGCGGGGGGGAGTTACGAGCAGTACTTC.